The clone carrying this T cell receptor beta chain has just one count. The sample comes from a study of PD-L1 blockade in urothelial cancer. The wider study: In terms of prior chemotherapy, patients had received 0 to 3 regimens. Blood was evaluated 3 weeks (second dose) and 6 weeks after therapy began.

The authors spiked synthetic TCR analog templates into each PCR. Profiling relied on immunoSEQ multiplex PCR, and the TCRdb table lists in-frame clones only, not all of them. The sample has under 40,000 clones, roughly 90% seen once; the top ten hold more than 6.5%. J lost 3 bases, V lost 3 bases, and 5 bases had no gene match. The CDR3 contains 15 residues. In germline, CDR1 is SGHRS, CDR2 YFSETQ. Sequencing was performed on PBMCs, taken around atezolizumab (anti-PD-L1) treatment. The receptor's source is a man aged 70 or older with urothelial cancer. The chain couples TRBV5-1 to TRBJ2-3, with 9 bases that match TRBD2. The CDR3 DNA is TGCGCCAGCAGCTGGCAAGCGGGAGGTACAGATACGCAGTATTTT. Translated, it gives CASSWQAGGTDTQYF. Full variable domain (outside the CDR3, taken from reference TRBV5-1 and TRBJ2-3): KAGVTQTPRYLIKTRGQQVTLSCSPISGHRSVSWYQQTPGQGLQFLFEYFSETQRNKGNFPGRFSGRQFSNSRSEMNVSTLELGDSALYLCASSWQAGGTDTQYFGPGTRLTVL.